This T cell receptor (beta chain) came from a study of T cells in Graves' hyperthyroidism and ophthalmopathy. RNA transcripts served as the template for amplifying TCR beta CDR3 regions. TCR CDR3 underwent first-round RT-PCR with the HTBI primer set. TCRdb ran MiXCR on the multiplex PCR reads and lists one entry per CDR3 protein. The sample holds around 350,000 distinct CDR3 sequences; approximately 19% are singletons and the top ten take 3% to 4.5%. The V end lost 3 bases, the J end lost 1 base, and 9 bases lay between the germline ends. The CDR3 sequence is 15 residues long. Material for sequencing was blood. V is TRBV12-3 or TRBV12-4 and J is TRBJ2-2; D assignment may be TRBD1 or TRBD2 (5 bases each). The TCR originated in a woman aged 18-35 years with Graves' hyperthyroidism. As DNA, the CDR3 is TGTGCCAGCAGTTTGGGGGATCTGAACACCGGGGAGCTGTTTTTT. As protein: CASSLGDLNTGELFF.